This T cell receptor beta chain is from a study of radiation and T cells in renal cell carcinoma. Study outcomes and limitations: In blood, top tumor clones expanded by 2 weeks, shrinking by 4. Baseline intratumoral clonotype presence is unknown without pretreatment biopsies.

Regarding this clone: Its antigen is unidentified.

Measured with immunoSEQ multiplex PCR; TCRdb has only the in-frame clones, and not every one. The sample lists tens of thousands of clones, 82% occurring once. Time point indicated: baseline pretreatment blood. Treatment here: 15 Gy SBRT to primary tumor, nephrectomy 4 weeks later. The tumor was a clear cell renal cell carcinoma. Trimming removed 5 bases from V and 6 bases from J; junction bases left unmatched: 11. Germline V gene data show CDR1 as SEHNR and CDR2 as FQNEAQ (reference sequence). This CDR3 comprises 16 residues. The chain links TRBV7-9 to TRBJ2-7, with 12 positions matching TRBD2. The receptor was derived from a man in his 60s with renal cell carcinoma. Sequenced material: blood, taken from a patient whose treatment included radiotherapy and nephrectomy. The CDR3 region is CASSPQILAGGGEQYF. The CDR3 bases are TGTGCCAGCAGCCCTCAGATACTAGCGGGAGGTGGCGAGCAGTACTTC.